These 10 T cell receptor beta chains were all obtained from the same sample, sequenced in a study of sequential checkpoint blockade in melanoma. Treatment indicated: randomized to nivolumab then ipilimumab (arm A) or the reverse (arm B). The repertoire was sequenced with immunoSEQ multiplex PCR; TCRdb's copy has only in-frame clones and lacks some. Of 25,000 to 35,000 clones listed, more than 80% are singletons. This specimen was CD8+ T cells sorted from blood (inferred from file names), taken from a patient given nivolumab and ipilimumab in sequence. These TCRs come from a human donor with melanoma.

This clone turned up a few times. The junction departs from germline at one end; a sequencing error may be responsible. CDR3 sequence (DNA): TGCGCCAGCAGCCAGGGCGAATACCAAGAGACCCAGTACTTC. Translated, it gives CASSQGEYQETQYF. This chain connects TRBV7-2 to TRBJ2-5, with D maybe TRBD1 (5 bases). Germline V gives CDR1 SGHTA, CDR2 FQGNSA. The CDR3 is 14 amino acids. The full variable domain, in which reference TRBV7-2 and TRBJ2-5 provide the parts outside the CDR3, is GAGVSQSPSNKVTEKGKDVELRCDPISGHTALYWYRQSLGQGLEFLIYFQGNSAPDKSGLPSDRFSAERTGGSVSTLTIQRTQQEDSAVYLCASSQGEYQETQYFGPGTRLLVL.

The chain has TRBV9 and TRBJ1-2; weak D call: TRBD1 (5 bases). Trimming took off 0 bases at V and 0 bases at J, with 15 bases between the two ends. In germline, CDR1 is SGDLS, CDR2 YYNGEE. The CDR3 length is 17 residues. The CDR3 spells CASSVAPRTGSNYGYTF. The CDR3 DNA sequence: TGTGCCAGCAGCGTAGCTCCCAGAACAGGTTCTAACTATGGCTACACCTTC.

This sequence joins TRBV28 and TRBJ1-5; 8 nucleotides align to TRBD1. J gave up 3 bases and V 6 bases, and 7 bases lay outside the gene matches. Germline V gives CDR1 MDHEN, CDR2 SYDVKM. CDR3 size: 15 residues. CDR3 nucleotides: TGTGCCAGCAGCAGGGGGCGGACTTCCAATCAGCCCCAGCATTTT. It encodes CASSRGRTSNQPQHF.

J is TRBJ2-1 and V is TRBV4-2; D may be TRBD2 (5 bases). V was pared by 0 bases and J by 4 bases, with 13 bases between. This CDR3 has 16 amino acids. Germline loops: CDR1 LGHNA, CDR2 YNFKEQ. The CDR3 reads CASSQDTGNIYNEQFF. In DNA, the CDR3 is TGTGCCAGCAGCCAAGATACCGGGAATATTTACAATGAGCAGTTCTTC.

The CDR3 sequence: CASSVAAGEQYF. DNA for the CDR3: TGTGCCAGCAGCGTAGCTGCGGGTGAGCAGTACTTC. The chain recombines TRBV9 with TRBJ2-7, with D maybe TRBD2 (5 bases). The CDR3 covers 12 residues. Trimming stripped 0 bases from V and 7 bases from J, with 8 bases between. Germline-derived CDR1 and CDR2 are SGDLS and YYNGEE.

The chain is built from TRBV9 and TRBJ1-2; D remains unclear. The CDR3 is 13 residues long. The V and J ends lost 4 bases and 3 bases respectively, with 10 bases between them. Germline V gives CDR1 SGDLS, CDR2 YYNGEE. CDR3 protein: CASSPRYDYGYTF. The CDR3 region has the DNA TGTGCCAGCAGCCCCCGTTATGACTATGGCTACACCTTC.

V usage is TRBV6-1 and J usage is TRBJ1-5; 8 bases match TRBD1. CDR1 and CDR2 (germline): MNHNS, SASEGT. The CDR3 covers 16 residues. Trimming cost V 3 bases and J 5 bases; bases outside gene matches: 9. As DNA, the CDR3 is TGTGCCAGCAGTGAGCCCAGACAGGGGCTGGATCAGCCCCAGCATTTT. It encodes CASSEPRQGLDQPQHF.

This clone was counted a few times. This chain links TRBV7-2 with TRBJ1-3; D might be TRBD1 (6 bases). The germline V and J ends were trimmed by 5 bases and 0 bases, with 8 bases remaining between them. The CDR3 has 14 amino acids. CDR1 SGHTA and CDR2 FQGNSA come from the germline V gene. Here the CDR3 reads CASSQGPSGNTIYF. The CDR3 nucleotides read TGTGCCAGCAGCCAGGGGCCCTCTGGAAACACCATATATTTT.

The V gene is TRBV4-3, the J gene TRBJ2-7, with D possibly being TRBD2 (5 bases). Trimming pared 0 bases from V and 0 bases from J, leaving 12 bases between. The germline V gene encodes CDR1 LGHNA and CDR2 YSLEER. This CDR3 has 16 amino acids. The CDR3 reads CASSQDLVGSSYEQYF. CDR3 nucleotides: TGCGCCAGCAGCCAAGATTTAGTAGGGAGCTCCTACGAGCAGTACTTC.

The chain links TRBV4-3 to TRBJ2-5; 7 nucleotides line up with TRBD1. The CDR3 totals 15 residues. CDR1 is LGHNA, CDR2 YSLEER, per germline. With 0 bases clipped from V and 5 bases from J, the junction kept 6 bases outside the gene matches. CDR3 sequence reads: CASSQEDRWGETQYF. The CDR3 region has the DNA TGCGCCAGCAGCCAAGAGGACAGGTGGGGGGAGACCCAGTACTTC.